The 10 T cell receptor beta chains below come from one sample, sequenced in a study of control samples from healthy donors and cancer patients. Assay used: immunoSEQ multiplex PCR; TCRdb lists only in-frame clones, some missing. The data show about 120,000 clones, about 90% seen once. Sequencing was performed on blood. These receptor sequences come from a woman aged 45-59 years in good health.

The chain is built from TRBV27 and TRBJ1-2, with 8 nucleotides matching TRBD1. The V segment lost 4 bases and the J segment 6 bases; nucleotides outside the gene matches: 4. Germline CDR1 is MNHEY and CDR2 is SMNVEV (reference sequence). The CDR3 is 13 residues long. The CDR3 spells CASSSGQGDGYTF. In DNA form, the CDR3 reads TGTGCCAGCAGTTCCGGACAGGGAGATGGCTACACCTTC.

This clone was seen just once. This chain connects TRBV7-8 to TRBJ1-6, with 7 bases matching TRBD1. Germline CDR1 reads SGHVS; CDR2 reads FQNEAQ. The CDR3 has 16 amino acids. V gave up 7 bases and J gave up 6 bases; unmatched junction bases: 12. CDR3 sequence (DNA): TGTGCCAGCACCTTTTCAAGACAGGGTGGTAATTCACCCCTCCACTTT. Translation: CASTFSRQGGNSPLHF.

The rearrangement joins TRBV6-1 to TRBJ2-5, with 9 bases matching TRBD2. In germline, CDR1 is MNHNS, CDR2 SASEGT. V was clipped by 4 bases and J by 4 bases; unmatched bases: 13. The CDR3 extends over 17 amino acids. CDR3 nucleotides: TGTGCCAGCAGTGTTTTTAGCGGGGGTCAGGCTTTAGAGACCCAGTACTTC. It specifies CASSVFSGGQALETQYF.

The chain is built from TRBV6-6 and TRBJ2-5; D possibly corresponds to TRBD2 (6 bases). The CDR3 runs 16 residues. Germline V gene sequence: CDR1 MNHNY, CDR2 SVGAGI (reference sequence). Trimming took 2 bases from V and 5 from J, leaving 18 bases between them. The CDR3 reads CASSYRRGGGKETQYF. The CDR3 bases are TGTGCCAGCAGTTACAGGCGGGGCGGAGGGAAGGAGACCCAGTACTTC.

V usage is TRBV29-1 and J usage is TRBJ2-5; the D call may be TRBD1 or TRBD2 (5 bases each). The CDR3 has 13 residues. Trimming took 7 bases from V and 3 from J, leaving 15 bases between them. The germline V gene has CDR1 SQVTM and CDR2 ANQGSEA. DNA for the CDR3: TGCAGCGGCTCCGGGACGGCTAAAGAGACCCAGTACTTC. It specifies CSGSGTAKETQYF.

The chain combines TRBV5-1 with TRBJ2-5; D unresolved. Germline V CDR1 and CDR2: SGHRS, YFSETQ. CDR3 length: 13 residues. The V end lost 4 bases, the J end lost 1 base, and 8 bases lay between the germline ends. CDR3: CASSPRPQETQYF. CDR3 coding DNA: TGCGCCAGCAGCCCCCGACCCCAAGAGACCCAGTACTTC.

This clone has just a few counts. CDR3 bases: TGTGCCAGCAGCCAAGAAGTTCCGGCAGTAAATGAAAAACTGTTTTTT. Its protein product is CASSQEVPAVNEKLFF. The rearrangement joins TRBV3-1 (or the pseudogene TRBV3-2) to TRBJ1-4; D not resolved. The V gene lost 0 bases and the J gene lost 5 bases, with 13 bases spanning the gap. The CDR3 has 16 residues. Germline V gene data show CDR1 as LGHDT and CDR2 as YNNKEL (reference sequence).

This chain uses TRBV5-4 with TRBJ2-3; 8 nucleotides agree with TRBD1. Unmatched junction bases numbered 4, after V lost 0 bases and J lost 4 bases. CDR3 length: 15 residues. Germline CDR1 reads SGHNT; CDR2 reads YYREEE (reference sequence). The CDR3 nucleotides are TGTGCCAGCAGCTTGGGACAGGGGATGGCAGATACGCAGTATTTT. It is translated as CASSLGQGMADTQYF.

The chain carries TRBV29-1 and TRBJ1-5, with 10 bases fitting TRBD1. Germline V gene lookup returns CDR1 SQVTM and CDR2 ANQGSEA. CDR3 size: 13 residues. Trimming at V came to 4 bases and at J to 7 bases, leaving 4 bases not matched to a gene. CDR3: CSVGTGGQQPQHF. The CDR3 bases are TGCAGCGTTGGGACAGGGGGTCAGCAGCCCCAGCATTTT.

The rearrangement uses TRBV6-6 and TRBJ2-2; 11 bases line up with TRBD1. In germline, CDR1 is MNHNY, CDR2 SVGAGI (reference sequence). The CDR3 runs 16 residues. The junction had 6 bases not matched to a gene; V was cut back by 5 bases and J by 4 bases. The CDR3 is CASSRRDRGGTGELFF. The DNA of the CDR3 is TGTGCCAGCAGTCGACGGGACAGGGGGGGCACCGGGGAGCTGTTTTTT.